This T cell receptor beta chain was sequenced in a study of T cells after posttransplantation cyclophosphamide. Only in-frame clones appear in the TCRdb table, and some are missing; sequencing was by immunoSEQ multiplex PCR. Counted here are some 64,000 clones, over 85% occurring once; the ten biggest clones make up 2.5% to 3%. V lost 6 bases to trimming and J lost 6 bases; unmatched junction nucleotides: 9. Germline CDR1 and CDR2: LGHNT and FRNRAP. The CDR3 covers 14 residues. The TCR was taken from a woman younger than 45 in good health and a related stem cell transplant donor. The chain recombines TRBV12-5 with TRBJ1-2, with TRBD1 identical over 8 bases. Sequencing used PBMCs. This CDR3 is CASGRQGWRNGYTF. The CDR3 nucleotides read TGTGCTAGTGGCAGACAGGGGTGGAGGAATGGCTACACCTTC.